What follows are 8 T cell receptor beta chains derived from one specimen sequenced in a study of blood T cell repertoires in COVID-19. Produced via immunoSEQ multiplex PCR; TCRdb's table is partial and in-frame only. The sample holds 200,000 to 300,000 clones, 81% seen once. The specimen was peripheral blood. These TCRs come from a woman older than 75 with COVID-19, enrolled during active disease.

This rearrangement joins TRBV30 to TRBJ1-1; tentative D call: TRBD1 (5 bases). Trimming removed 1 base at V and 4 bases at J, with 10 bases between. This CDR3 is built from 13 residues. CDR1 GTSNPN and CDR2 SVGIG come from the germline V gene (reference sequence). The chain's CDR3 is CAWSGGGVTEAFF. The CDR3 DNA follows: TGTGCCTGGAGTGGGGGGGGTGTCACTGAAGCTTTCTTT.

The chain joins TRBV5-4 to TRBJ2-3; 14 bases fit TRBD2. From germline, CDR1 is SGHNT and CDR2 YYREEE (reference sequence). Trimming removed 4 bases from V and 5 bases from J; junction bases left unmatched: 6. There are 16 residues in the CDR3. CDR3 nucleotide sequence: TGTGCCAGCAGCCTAGGAGGACTAGCGGGAGGAGATACGCAGTATTTT. This codes for CASSLGGLAGGDTQYF.

This clone occurred a few times. The rearrangement links TRBV6-2 or TRBV6-3 to TRBJ2-7; 10 bases line up with TRBD2. This CDR3 region has 15 residues. The V segment lost 5 bases and the J segment 0 bases; nucleotides outside the gene matches: 4. Looked up from germline, CDR1 is MNHEY and CDR2 is SVGEGT. CDR3 amino acids: CASSLTSGASYEQYF. In DNA form, the CDR3 reads TGTGCCAGCAGTCTTACTAGCGGGGCCTCCTACGAGCAGTACTTC.

The chain joins TRBV7-9 to TRBJ2-5, with D possibly TRBD1 on 7 matching bases. Deletions cut 5 bases from V and 5 bases from J, with 21 bases between. Germline V gives CDR1 SEHNR, CDR2 FQNEAQ (reference sequence). The CDR3 consists of 16 residues. CDR3 nucleotides: TGTGCCAGCAGCGTTAGGGGGCGGAGGGCCGGGGAGACCCAGTACTTC. It translates to CASSVRGRRAGETQYF. Filled out from reference TRBV7-9 and TRBJ2-5, the complete variable domain reads DTGVSQNPRHKITKRGQNVTFRCDPISEHNRLYWYRQTLGQGPEFLTYFQNEAQLEKSRLLSDRFSAERPKGSFSTLEIQRTEQGDSAMYLCASSVRGRRAGETQYFGPGTRLLVL.

The chain combines TRBV3-1 (or the pseudogene TRBV3-2) with TRBJ2-7; possible D gene TRBD2, 5 bases. V was pared by 4 bases and J by 7 bases, with 11 bases between. The CDR3 totals 12 residues. The germline CDR1 and CDR2 sequences are LGHDT and YNNKEL (reference sequence). The CDR3 protein is CASSRFGLEQYF. The CDR3 DNA reads TGTGCCAGCAGCCGATTCGGACTTGAGCAGTACTTC.

The J gene is TRBJ1-2, the V gene TRBV16, with D hard to call. The CDR3 consists of 14 residues. CDR1 and CDR2 from the germline V gene are KGHSY and FQNENV. V lost 1 base, J lost 2 bases, and 8 bases lay in between. The DNA of the CDR3 is TGTGCCAGCAGCCAATGGCCTTTAAACTATGGCTACACCTTC. Translated, it gives CASSQWPLNYGYTF.

The chain has TRBV5-1 and TRBJ1-1; 9 bases align to TRBD1. Trimming took 4 bases from V and 3 from J; bases not matched to a gene: 7. This CDR3 comprises 15 residues. Germline V CDR1 and CDR2: SGHRS, YFSETQ. As DNA, the CDR3 is TGCGCCAGCAGCCAAAGTACAGGGGGCGACACTGAAGCTTTCTTT. This encodes CASSQSTGGDTEAFF.

The genes are TRBV5-4 and TRBJ1-1; maybe TRBD1 (5 bases). CDR1 is SGHNT, CDR2 YYREEE, per germline (reference sequence). CDR3 length: 13 amino acids. Trimming left V 4 bases short and J 6 bases short, with 13 bases between. As DNA, the CDR3 is TGTGCCAGCAGCCGCGCCCCGGGGGCTGAAGCTTTCTTT. This sequence encodes CASSRAPGAEAFF.